These 2 T cell receptor beta chains originate from one sample sequenced in a study of blood T cell repertoires in COVID-19. Assay: immunoSEQ multiplex PCR; the TCRdb copy retains only in-frame clones and omits some. Among 150,000 to 180,000 clones listed, over 65% were seen once. Specimen: peripheral blood. The source of these receptors is an elderly man with acute or convalescent COVID-19.

V and J are TRBV19 and TRBJ2-3; D is perhaps TRBD1 (5 bases). Germline CDR1 is LNHDA and CDR2 is SQIVND (reference sequence). The length of the CDR3 is 14 residues. V was clipped by 4 bases and J by 0 bases, with 8 bases between them. CDR3 sequence reads: CASSTTGSTDTQYF. CDR3 DNA sequence: TGTGCCAGTAGTACAACAGGTAGCACAGATACGCAGTATTTT.

The rearrangement joins TRBV5-4 to TRBJ2-1; TRBD2 agrees at 8 bases. This CDR3 is built from 15 residues. Germline V CDR1 and CDR2: SGHNT, YYREEE (reference sequence). The V gene end was trimmed by 1 base and the J gene end by 4 bases; junction bases not matched to a gene: 4. CDR3: CASSLSASGYNEQFF. The CDR3 DNA follows: TGTGCCAGCAGCTTGTCGGCTAGCGGGTACAATGAGCAGTTCTTC.